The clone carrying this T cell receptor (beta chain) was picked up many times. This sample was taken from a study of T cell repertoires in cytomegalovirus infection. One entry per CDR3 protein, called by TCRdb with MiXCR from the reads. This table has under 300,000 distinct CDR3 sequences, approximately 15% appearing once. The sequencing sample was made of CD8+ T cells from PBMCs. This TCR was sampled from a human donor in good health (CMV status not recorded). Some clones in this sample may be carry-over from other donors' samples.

Here the CDR3 reads CASSSDNEKLFF. The DNA of the CDR3 is TGTGCCAGCAGCTCAGACAATGAAAAACTGTTTTTT. The rearrangement uses TRBV7-9 and TRBJ1-4, with D hard to call. Trimming took off 4 bases at V and 5 bases at J, with 5 bases between the two ends. The CDR3 runs 12 residues. CDR1 is SEHNR and CDR2 is FQNEAQ in the germline V gene (reference sequence).